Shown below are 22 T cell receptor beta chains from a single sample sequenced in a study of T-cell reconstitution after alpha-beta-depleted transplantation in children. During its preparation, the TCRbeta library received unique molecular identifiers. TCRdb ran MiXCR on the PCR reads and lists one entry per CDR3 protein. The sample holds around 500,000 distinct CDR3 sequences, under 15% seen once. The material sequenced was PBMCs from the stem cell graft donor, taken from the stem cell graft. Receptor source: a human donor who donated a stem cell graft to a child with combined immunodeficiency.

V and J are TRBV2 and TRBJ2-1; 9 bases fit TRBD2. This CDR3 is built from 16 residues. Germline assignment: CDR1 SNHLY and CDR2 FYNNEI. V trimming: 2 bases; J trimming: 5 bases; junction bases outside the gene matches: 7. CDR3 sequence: CASSEIGGGADNEQFF. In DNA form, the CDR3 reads TGTGCCAGCAGTGAAATTGGCGGGGGGGCAGACAATGAGCAGTTCTTC. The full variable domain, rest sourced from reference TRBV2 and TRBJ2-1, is EPEVTQTPSHQVTQMGQEVILRCVPISNHLYFYWYRQILGQKVEFLVSFYNNEISEKSEIFDDQFSVERPDGSNFTLKIRSTKLEDSAMYFCASSEIGGGADNEQFFGPGTRLTVL.

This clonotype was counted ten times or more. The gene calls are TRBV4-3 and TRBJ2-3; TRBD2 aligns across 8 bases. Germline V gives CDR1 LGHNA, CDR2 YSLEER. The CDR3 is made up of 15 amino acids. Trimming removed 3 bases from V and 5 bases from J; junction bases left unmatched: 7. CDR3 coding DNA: TGCGCCAGCAGCCACCTCGGGCTAGCGGGAGATACGCAGTATTTT. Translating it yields CASSHLGLAGDTQYF.

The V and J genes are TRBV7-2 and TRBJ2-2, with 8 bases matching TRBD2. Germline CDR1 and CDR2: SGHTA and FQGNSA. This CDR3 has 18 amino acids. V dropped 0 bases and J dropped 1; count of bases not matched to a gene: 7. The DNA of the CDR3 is TGTGCCAGCAGCTTAGCGGTCCTAGCGGGCCTGAACACCGGGGAGCTGTTTTTT. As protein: CASSLAVLAGLNTGELFF. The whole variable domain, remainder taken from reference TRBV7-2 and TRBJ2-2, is GAGVSQSPSNKVTEKGKDVELRCDPISGHTALYWYRQSLGQGLEFLIYFQGNSAPDKSGLPSDRFSAERTGGSVSTLTIQRTQQEDSAVYLCASSLAVLAGLNTGELFFGEGSRLTVL.

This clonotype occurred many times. CDR3 bases: TGTGCCAGCACCCCTGGGGCCTTTGATACGCAGTATTTT. Translation gives CASTPGAFDTQYF. The chain is built from TRBV7-2 and TRBJ2-3; maybe TRBD1 (5 bases). The CDR3 length is 13 residues. The germline V gene encodes CDR1 SGHTA and CDR2 FQGNSA. The V end was cut by 7 bases, the J end by 6 bases, with 14 bases between.

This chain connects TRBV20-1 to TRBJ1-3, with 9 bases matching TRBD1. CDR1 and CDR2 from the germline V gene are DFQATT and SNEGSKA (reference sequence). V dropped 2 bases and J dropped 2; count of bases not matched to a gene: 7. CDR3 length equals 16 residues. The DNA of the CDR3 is TGCAGTGCTAGACCTACTCGGACAGGGGCTGGAAACACCATATATTTT. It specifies CSARPTRTGAGNTIYF.

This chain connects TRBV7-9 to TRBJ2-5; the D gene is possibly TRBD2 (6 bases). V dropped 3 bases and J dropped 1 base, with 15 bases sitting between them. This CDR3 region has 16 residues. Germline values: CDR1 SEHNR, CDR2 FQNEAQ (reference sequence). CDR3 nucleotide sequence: TGTGCCAGCAGCTTCGGGTCCGGGAGAACCCAAGAGACCCAGTACTTC. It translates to CASSFGSGRTQETQYF.

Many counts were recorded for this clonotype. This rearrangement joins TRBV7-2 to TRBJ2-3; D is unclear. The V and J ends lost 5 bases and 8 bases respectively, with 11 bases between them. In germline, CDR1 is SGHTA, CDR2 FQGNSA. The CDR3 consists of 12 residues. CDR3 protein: CASSQTPGTQYF. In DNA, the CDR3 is TGTGCCAGCAGCCAGACCCCCGGTACGCAGTATTTT.

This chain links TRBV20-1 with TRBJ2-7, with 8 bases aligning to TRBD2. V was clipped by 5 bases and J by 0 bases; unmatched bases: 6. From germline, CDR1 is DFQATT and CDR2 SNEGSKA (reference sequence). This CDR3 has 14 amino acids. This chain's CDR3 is CSALSGGSSYEQYF. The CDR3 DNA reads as TGCAGTGCTCTGAGCGGGGGAAGCTCCTACGAGCAGTACTTC.

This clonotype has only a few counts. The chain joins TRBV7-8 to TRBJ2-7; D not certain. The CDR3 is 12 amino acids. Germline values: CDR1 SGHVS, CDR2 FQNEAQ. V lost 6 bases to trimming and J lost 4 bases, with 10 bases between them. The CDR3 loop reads CASSARLYEQYF. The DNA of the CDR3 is TGTGCCAGCAGTGCGCGGTTATACGAGCAGTACTTC.

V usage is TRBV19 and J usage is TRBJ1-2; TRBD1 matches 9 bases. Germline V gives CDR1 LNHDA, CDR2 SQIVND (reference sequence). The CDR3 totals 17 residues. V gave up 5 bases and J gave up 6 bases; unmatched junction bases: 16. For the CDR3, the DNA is TGTGCCAGTAGTTTGGGACAGGGACTTCTCATACTCGATGGCTACACCTTC. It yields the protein CASSLGQGLLILDGYTF. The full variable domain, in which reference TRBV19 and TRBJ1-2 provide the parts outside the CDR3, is DGGITQSPKYLFRKEGQNVTLSCEQNLNHDAMYWYRQDPGQGLRLIYYSQIVNDFQKGDIAEGYSVSREKKESFPLTVTSAQKNPTAFYLCASSLGQGLLILDGYTFGSGTRLTVV.

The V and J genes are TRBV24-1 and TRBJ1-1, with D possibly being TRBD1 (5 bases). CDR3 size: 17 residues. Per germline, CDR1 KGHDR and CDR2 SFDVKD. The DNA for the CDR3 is TGTGGGGCCAGTGATAAGCCGGGGACGAGGAGGAACACTGAAGCTTTCTTT. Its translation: CGASDKPGTRRNTEAFF.

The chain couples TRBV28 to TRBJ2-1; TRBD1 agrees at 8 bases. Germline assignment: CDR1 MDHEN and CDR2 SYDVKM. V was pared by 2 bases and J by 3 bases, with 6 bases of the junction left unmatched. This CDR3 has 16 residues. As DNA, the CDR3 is TGTGCCAGCAGTTTAGAGGGACAGGCGTTCTACAATGAGCAGTTCTTC. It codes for CASSLEGQAFYNEQFF.

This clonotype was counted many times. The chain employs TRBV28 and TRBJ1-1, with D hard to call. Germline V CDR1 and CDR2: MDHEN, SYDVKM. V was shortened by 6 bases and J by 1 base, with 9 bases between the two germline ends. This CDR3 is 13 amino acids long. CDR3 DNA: TGTGCCAGCAGCCGTCTAGGGAACACTGAAGCTTTCTTT. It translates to CASSRLGNTEAFF.

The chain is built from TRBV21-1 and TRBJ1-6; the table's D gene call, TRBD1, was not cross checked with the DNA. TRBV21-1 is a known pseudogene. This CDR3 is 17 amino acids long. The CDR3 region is CASSKAQGAAYNSPLHF. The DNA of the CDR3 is TGTGCCAGCAGCAAAGCGCAGGGGGCAGCCTATAATTCACCCCTCCACTTT.

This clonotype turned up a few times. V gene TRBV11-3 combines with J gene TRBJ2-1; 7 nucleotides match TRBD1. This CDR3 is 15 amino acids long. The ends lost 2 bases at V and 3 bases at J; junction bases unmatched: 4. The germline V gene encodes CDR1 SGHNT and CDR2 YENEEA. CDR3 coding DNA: TGTGCCAGCAGCTTACGAGACAGGGTCTACAATGAGCAGTTCTTC. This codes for CASSLRDRVYNEQFF.

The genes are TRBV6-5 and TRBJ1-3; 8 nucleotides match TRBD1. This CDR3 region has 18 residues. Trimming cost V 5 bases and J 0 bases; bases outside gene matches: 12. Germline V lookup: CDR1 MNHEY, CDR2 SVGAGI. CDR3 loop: CASSRGTGGHLSGNTIYF. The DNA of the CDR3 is TGTGCCAGCAGTCGTGGGACAGGCGGTCATCTCTCTGGAAACACCATATATTTT.

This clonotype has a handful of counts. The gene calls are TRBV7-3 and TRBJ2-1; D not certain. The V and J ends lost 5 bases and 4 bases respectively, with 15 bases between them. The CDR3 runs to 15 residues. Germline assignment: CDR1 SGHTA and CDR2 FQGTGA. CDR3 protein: CASSNRAGQYNEQFF. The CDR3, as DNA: TGTGCCAGCAGCAATCGGGCAGGCCAGTACAATGAGCAGTTCTTC. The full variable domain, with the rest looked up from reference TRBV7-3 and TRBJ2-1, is GAGVSQTPSNKVTEKGKYVELRCDPISGHTALYWYRQSLGQGPEFLIYFQGTGAADDSGLPNDRFFAVRPEGSVSTLKIQRTERGDSAVYLCASSNRAGQYNEQFFGPGTRLTVL.

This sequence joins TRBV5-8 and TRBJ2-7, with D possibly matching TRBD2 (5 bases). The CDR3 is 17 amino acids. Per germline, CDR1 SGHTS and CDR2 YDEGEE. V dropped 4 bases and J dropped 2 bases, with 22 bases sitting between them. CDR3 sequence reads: CASSLAGSDSPTYEQYF. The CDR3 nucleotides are TGTGCCAGCAGCCTGGCCGGGTCGGACTCACCAACCTACGAGCAGTACTTC.

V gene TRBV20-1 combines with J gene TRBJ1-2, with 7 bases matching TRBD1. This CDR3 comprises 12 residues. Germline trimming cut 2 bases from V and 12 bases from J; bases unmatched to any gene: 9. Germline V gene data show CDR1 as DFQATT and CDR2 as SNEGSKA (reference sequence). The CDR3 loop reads CSARPRGGVNTF. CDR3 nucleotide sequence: TGCAGTGCTAGACCCAGGGGGGGGGTGAACACCTTC.

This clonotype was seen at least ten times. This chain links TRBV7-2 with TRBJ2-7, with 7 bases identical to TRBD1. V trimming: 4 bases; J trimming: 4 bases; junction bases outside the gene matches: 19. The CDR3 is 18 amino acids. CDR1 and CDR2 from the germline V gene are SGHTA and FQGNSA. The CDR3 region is CASSYKGTAPTGAYEQYF. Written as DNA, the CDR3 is TGTGCCAGCAGCTATAAAGGGACAGCCCCTACTGGGGCGTACGAGCAGTACTTC.

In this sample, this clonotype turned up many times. The CDR3 is CAISEKGRADTEAFF. The CDR3 nucleotides are TGTGCCATCAGTGAGAAGGGCAGGGCGGACACTGAAGCTTTCTTT. The chain uses TRBV10-3 and TRBJ1-1; tentatively, D is TRBD1 (5 bases). CDR1 is ENHRY, CDR2 SYGVKD, per germline. This CDR3 is built from 15 residues. Trimming pared 2 bases from V and 3 bases from J, leaving 13 bases between.

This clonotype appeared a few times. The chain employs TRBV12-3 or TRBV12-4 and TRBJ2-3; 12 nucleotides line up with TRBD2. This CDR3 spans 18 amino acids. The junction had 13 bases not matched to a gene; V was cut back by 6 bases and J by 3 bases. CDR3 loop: CASSSPSGRALGTDTQYF. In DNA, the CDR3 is TGTGCCAGCAGCTCCCCTAGCGGGAGGGCCCTCGGAACAGATACGCAGTATTTT.